This T cell receptor (beta chain) was found in a study of shared T cell receptors in the human thymus. The data were produced by immunoSEQ multiplex PCR, yet TCRdb's version contains in-frame clones alone and is incomplete. The sample holds approximately 490,000 clones, approximately 78% seen once. The length of the CDR3 is 19 residues. From germline, CDR1 is SNHLY and CDR2 FYNNEI. With V trimmed by 3 bases and J by 4 bases, 17 bases remained unmatched. The sample was also linked to a second study, of human thymus T cells.

This receptor was identified in a boy younger than two with a congenital heart defect. The source material was thymocytes. The V call is TRBV2, the J call TRBJ2-1; 8 bases match TRBD2. Written as DNA, the CDR3 is TGTGCCAGCAGTGAGTTGGTTGCGGGAGGAACAACTCCATACAATGAGCAGTTCTTC. Protein product: CASSELVAGGTTPYNEQFF.